This entry describes one T cell receptor (beta chain). The V end was cut by 5 bases, the J end by 7 bases, with 18 bases between. The CDR3 contains 14 residues. The V gene's germline CDR1 is SEHNR and CDR2 FQNEAQ (reference sequence). This sample was included in a study of T cell responses to AZD1222 COVID-19 vaccine. Profiling relied on immunoSEQ multiplex PCR, and the TCRdb table lists in-frame clones only, not all of them. The table records 100,000 to 120,000 clones, roughly 92% of them present only once. This clonotype was sampled from an adult who received the AZD1222 COVID-19 vaccine. This chain connects TRBV7-9 to TRBJ2-7, with D perhaps matching TRBD1 or TRBD2 (5 bases each). Sample: peripheral blood, taken 28 days after the second AZD1222 dose. CDR3 region: CASSGGGRLLEQYF. The CDR3 DNA is TGTGCCAGCAGCGGGGGTGGACGGCTCCTAGAGCAGTACTTC.